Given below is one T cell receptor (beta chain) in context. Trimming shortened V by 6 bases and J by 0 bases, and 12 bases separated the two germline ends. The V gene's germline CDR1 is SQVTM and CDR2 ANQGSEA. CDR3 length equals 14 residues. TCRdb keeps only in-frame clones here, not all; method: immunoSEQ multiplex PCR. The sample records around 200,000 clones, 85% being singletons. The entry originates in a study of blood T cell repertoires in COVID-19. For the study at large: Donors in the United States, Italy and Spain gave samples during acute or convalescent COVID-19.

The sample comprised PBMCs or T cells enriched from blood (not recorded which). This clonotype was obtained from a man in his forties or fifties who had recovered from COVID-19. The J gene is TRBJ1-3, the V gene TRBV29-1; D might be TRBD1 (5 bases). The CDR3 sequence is CSVHDSTSGNTIYF. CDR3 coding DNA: TGCAGCGTACACGACAGCACCTCTGGAAACACCATATATTTT.